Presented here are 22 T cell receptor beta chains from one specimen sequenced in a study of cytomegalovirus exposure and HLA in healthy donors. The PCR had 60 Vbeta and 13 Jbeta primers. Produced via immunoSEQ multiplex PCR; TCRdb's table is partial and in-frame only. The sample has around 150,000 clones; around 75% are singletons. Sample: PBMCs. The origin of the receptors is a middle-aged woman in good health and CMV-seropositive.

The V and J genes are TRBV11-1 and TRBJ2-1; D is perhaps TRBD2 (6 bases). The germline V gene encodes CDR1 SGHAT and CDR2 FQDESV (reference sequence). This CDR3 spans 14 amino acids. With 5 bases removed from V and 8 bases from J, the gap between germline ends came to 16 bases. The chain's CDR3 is CASSRGDLRHEQFF. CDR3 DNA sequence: TGTGCCAGCAGCCGCGGGGATTTGCGCCATGAGCAGTTCTTC.

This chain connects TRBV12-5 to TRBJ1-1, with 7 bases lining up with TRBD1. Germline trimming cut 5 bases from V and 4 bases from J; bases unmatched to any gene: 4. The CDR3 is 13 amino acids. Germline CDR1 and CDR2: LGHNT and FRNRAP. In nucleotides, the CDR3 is TGTGCTAGTGGTATCGACAGGGTCACTGAAGCTTTCTTT. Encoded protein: CASGIDRVTEAFF.

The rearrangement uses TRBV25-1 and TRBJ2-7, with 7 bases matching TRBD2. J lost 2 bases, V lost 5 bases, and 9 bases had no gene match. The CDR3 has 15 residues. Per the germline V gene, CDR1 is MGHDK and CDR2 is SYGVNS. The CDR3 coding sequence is TGTGCCAGCAGTAATCCGAGGGAGGGAACCTACGAGCAGTACTTC. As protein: CASSNPREGTYEQYF.

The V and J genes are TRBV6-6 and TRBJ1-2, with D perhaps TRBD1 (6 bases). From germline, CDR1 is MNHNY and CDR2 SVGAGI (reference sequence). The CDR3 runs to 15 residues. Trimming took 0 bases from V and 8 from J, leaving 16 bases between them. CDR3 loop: CASSYSSGRGVGYTF. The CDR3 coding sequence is TGTGCCAGCAGTTACTCGAGCGGCAGGGGAGTGGGCTACACCTTC.

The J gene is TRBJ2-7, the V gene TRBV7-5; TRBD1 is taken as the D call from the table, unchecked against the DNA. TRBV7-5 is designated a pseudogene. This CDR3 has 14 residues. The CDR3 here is CARSSRGNSYEQYF. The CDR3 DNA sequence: TGTGCCAGAAGCTCCAGGGGGAACTCCTACGAGCAGTACTTC.

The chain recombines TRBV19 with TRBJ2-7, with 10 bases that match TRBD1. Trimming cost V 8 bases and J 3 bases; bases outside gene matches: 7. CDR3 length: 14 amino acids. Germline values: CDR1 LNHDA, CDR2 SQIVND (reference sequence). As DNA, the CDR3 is TGTGCCAGTCAGAGGACAGGGGGTATCTACGAGCAGTACTTC. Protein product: CASQRTGGIYEQYF.

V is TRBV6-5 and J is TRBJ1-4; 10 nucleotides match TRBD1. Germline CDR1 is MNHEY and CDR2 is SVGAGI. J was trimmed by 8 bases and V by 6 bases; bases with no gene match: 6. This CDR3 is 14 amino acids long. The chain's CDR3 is CASRRQGAEEKLFF. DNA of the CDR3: TGTGCCAGCAGACGACAGGGGGCAGAGGAAAAACTGTTTTTT.

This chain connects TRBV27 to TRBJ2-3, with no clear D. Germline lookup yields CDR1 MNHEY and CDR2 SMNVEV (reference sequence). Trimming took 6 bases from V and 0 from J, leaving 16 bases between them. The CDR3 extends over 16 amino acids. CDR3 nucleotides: TGTGCCAGCAGCAATGGTCGAAGACTTAGCACAGATACGCAGTATTTT. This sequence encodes CASSNGRRLSTDTQYF.

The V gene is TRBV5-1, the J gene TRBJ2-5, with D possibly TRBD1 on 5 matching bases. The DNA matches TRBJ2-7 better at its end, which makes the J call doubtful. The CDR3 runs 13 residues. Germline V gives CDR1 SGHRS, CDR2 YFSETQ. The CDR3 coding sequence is TGCGCCAGCAGCTACGACAGTATCTACGAGCAGTACTTC. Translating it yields CASSYDSIYEQYF.

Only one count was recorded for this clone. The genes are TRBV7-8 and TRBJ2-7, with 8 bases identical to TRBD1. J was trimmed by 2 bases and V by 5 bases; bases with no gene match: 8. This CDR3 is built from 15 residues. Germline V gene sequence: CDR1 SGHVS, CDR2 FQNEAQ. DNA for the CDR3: TGTGCCAGCAGCCTCTCCGGGACAGGAACCTACGAGCAGTACTTC. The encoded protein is CASSLSGTGTYEQYF.

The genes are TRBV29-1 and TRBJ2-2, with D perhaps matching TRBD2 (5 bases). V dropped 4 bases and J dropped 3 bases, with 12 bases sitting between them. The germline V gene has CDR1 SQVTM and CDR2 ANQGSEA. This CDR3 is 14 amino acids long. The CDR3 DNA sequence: TGCAGCGTTGCCCCTAGCTGGGACACCGGGGAGCTGTTTTTT. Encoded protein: CSVAPSWDTGELFF.

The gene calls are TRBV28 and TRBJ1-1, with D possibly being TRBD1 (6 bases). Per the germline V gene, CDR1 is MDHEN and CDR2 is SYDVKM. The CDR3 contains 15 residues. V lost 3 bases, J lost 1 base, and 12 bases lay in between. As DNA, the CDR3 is TGTGCCAGCAGTTTGCTCACAGGGCCGAACACTGAAGCTTTCTTT. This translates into CASSLLTGPNTEAFF.

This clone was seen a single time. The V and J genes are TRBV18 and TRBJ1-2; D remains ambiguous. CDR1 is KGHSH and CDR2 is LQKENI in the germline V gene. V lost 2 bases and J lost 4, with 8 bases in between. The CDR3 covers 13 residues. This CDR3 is CASSPSGTYGYTF. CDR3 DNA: TGTGCCAGCTCACCATCGGGTACCTATGGCTACACCTTC. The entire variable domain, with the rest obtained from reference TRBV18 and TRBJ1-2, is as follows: NAGVMQNPRHLVRRRGQEARLRCSPMKGHSHVYWYRQLPEEGLKFMVYLQKENIIDESGMPKERFSAEFPKEGPSILRIQQVVRGDSAAYFCASSPSGTYGYTFGSGTRLTVV.

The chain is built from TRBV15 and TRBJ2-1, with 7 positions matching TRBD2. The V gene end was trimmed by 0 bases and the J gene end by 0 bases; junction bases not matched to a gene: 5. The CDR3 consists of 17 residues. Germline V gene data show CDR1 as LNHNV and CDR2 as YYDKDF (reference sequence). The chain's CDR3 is CATSRDPPSGSYNEQFF. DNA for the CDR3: TGTGCCACCAGCAGAGATCCGCCTAGCGGCTCCTACAATGAGCAGTTCTTC.

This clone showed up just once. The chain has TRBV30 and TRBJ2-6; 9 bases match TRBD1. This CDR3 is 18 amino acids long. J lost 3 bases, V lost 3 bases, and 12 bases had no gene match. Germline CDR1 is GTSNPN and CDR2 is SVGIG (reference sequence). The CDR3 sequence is CAWRMGQGRGFGANVLTF. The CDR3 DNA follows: TGTGCCTGGAGGATGGGACAGGGTCGGGGATTTGGGGCCAACGTCCTGACTTTC. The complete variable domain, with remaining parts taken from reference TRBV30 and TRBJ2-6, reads SQTIHQWPATLVQPVGSPLSLECTVEGTSNPNLYWYRQAAGRGLQLLFYSVGIGQISSEVPQNLSASRPQDRQFILSSKKLLLSDSGFYLCAWRMGQGRGFGANVLTFGAGSRLTVL.

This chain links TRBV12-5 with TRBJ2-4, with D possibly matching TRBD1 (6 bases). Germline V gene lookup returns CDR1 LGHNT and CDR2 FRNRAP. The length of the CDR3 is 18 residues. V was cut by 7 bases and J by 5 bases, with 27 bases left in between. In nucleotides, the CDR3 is TGTGCTAGTGTTCGGGACATCAAGAGCTGGCCCGAACAAAACATTCAGTACTTC. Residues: CASVRDIKSWPEQNIQYF.

CDR3 amino acids: CASSMQAGGRYEQYF. The CDR3 DNA follows: TGTGCCAGTAGTATGCAGGCGGGAGGTCGGTACGAGCAGTACTTC. V gene TRBV19 combines with J gene TRBJ2-7; 8 bases fit TRBD2. V lost 3 bases, J lost 4 bases, and 8 bases stayed unmatched. Germline CDR1 and CDR2: LNHDA and SQIVND (reference sequence). The CDR3 totals 15 residues.

DNA of the CDR3: TGTGCCAGCAGACCCCTTGGACAGGGAAGCTACACCTTC. It translates to CASRPLGQGSYTF. The chain recombines TRBV6-5 with TRBJ1-2, with TRBD1 matching over 8 bases. CDR3 size: 13 residues. J gave up 9 bases and V 6 bases, and 9 bases lay outside the gene matches. Germline V gene sequence: CDR1 MNHEY, CDR2 SVGAGI.

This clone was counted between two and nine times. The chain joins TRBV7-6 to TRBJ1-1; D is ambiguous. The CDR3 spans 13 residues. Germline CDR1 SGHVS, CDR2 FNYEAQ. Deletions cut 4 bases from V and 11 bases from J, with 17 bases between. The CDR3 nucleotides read TGTGCCAGCAGCTCTGCTCGCCCCGAAGAGGCTTTCTTT. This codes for CASSSARPEEAFF.

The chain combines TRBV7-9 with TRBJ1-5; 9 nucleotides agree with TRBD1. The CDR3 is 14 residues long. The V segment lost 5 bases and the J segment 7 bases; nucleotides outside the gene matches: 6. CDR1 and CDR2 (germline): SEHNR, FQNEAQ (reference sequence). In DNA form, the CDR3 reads TGTGCCAGCAGCCAGACAGGGGGTGAACAGCCCCAGCATTTT. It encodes CASSQTGGEQPQHF.

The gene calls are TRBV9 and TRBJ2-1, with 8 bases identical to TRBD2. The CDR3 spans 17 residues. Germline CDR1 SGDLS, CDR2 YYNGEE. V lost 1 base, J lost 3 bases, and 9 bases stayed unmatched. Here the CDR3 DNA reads TGTGCCAGCAGCGTACTTCCGACTAGCGCGAGCTACAATGAGCAGTTCTTC. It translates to CASSVLPTSASYNEQFF.

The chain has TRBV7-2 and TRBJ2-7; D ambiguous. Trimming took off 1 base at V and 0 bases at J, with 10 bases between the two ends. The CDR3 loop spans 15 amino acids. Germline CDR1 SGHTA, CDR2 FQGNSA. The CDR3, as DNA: TGTGCCAGCAGCTTAGTGCCCACAAACTCCTACGAGCAGTACTTC. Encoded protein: CASSLVPTNSYEQYF.